Listed below are T cell receptor beta chains from one sample, sequenced in a study of T cell repertoires in cytomegalovirus infection. TCRdb recomputed calls from the reads with MiXCR, one row per CDR3 protein. The sample shows roughly 760,000 distinct CDR3 sequences, about a third of them seen only once. What was sequenced was PBMCs. The receptors stem from a human donor in good health (CMV status not recorded). Some clones in this sample may be carry-over from other donors' samples. The CDR3 runs from the conserved cysteine through the conserved F or W. A D gene is named only where the DNA matches it firmly. Rows give clone size only sometimes, using once, few, many, or a class for an expanded clone.

DNA: TGTGCCAGCAGCCCACTCGTACTACAGGGGGCGCATGGTGAGCAGTTCTTC
CDR3: CASSPLVLQGAHGEQFF
D: TRBD1
J: TRBJ2-1
size: many
V: TRBV28

DNA: TGTGCCAGCAGAGGACTAGCGGGAACCAAGGAGCAGTTCTTC
CDR3: CASRGLAGTKEQFF
D: TRBD2
J: TRBJ2-1
size: .
V: TRBV12-3/TRBV12-4

DNA: TGTGCCAGCAGCTTAGCTAGACCGCCACTTAACACTGAAGCTTTCTTT
CDR3: CASSLARPPLNTEAFF
D: .
J: TRBJ1-1
size: .
V: TRBV11-2

DNA: TGTGCGTGGACAGGGGAGGAGACCCAGTACTTC
CDR3: CAWTGEETQYF
D: TRBD1
J: TRBJ2-5
size: .
V: TRBV5-4

DNA: TGTGCCAGCAGCTTGGTGGCAGCGGGAGCGCGTGAGCAGTTCTTC
CDR3: CASSLVAAGAREQFF
D: TRBD2
J: TRBJ2-1
size: .
V: TRBV5-4

DNA: TGCGCCAGCAGCTTGGCAGCAGGGAGAGCCTACGAGCAGTACTTC
CDR3: CASSLAAGRAYEQYF
D: .
J: TRBJ2-7
size: .
V: TRBV5-1

DNA: TGTGCCATCAGTGAAGGGACTAGCGGGAGGCCCGATACGCAGTATTTT
CDR3: CAISEGTSGRPDTQYF
D: TRBD2
J: TRBJ2-3
size: .
V: TRBV10-3

DNA: TGTGCCATCTCCGAGGGACAGGGGGCGAACACTGAAGCTTTCTTT
CDR3: CAISEGQGANTEAFF
D: TRBD1
J: TRBJ1-1
size: .
V: TRBV10-3

DNA: TGTGCCAGTAGTATTTACAGGGGCAATTCACCCCTCCACTTT
CDR3: CASSIYRGNSPLHF
D: TRBD1
J: TRBJ1-6
size: .
V: TRBV19

DNA: TGTGCCAGCAGTCCCCCGCTGGGCCGGGACTCAGAGTTCTTC
CDR3: CASSPPLGRDSEFF
D: .
J: TRBJ2-1
size: few
V: TRBV7-9

DNA: TGTGCCAGCGTAAGCGGTGGGGCCGTTCTGACAGATACGCAGTATTTT
CDR3: CASVSGGAVLTDTQYF
D: .
J: TRBJ2-3
size: .
V: TRBV6-6

DNA: TGTGCCAGCAGTGCCCAGGGGTACACTGAAGCTTTCTTT
CDR3: CASSAQGYTEAFF
D: .
J: TRBJ1-1
size: .
V: TRBV6-4

DNA: TGCAGCGTCCGAGGCGGAGCTGGGGCCAACGTCCTGACTTTC
CDR3: CSVRGGAGANVLTF
D: .
J: TRBJ2-6
size: .
V: TRBV29-1

DNA: TGTGCCAGCAGCTCGATTGACAGGTCGGACACCGGGGAGCTGTTTTTT
CDR3: CASSSIDRSDTGELFF
D: .
J: TRBJ2-2
size: .
V: TRBV5-6

DNA: TGTGCCCGCAGTTACTCGTACAGGGGGAAACTGTTTTTT
CDR3: CARSYSYRGKLFF
D: TRBD1
J: TRBJ1-4
size: .
V: TRBV6-8

DNA: TGTGCCAGCGGTTGGGGGCCTAACTATGGCTACACCTTC
CDR3: CASGWGPNYGYTF
D: .
J: TRBJ1-2
size: .
V: TRBV27

DNA: TGTGCCAGCACTCAAGCCCCCCCGCCGACAGGGGGCGAAACTGAAGCTTTCTTT
CDR3: CASTQAPPPTGGETEAFF
D: TRBD1
J: TRBJ1-1
size: .
V: TRBV25-1

DNA: TGTGCTAGTACCCGGGACAGCGGTTCGTCGGATACGCAGTATTTT
CDR3: CASTRDSGSSDTQYF
D: TRBD1
J: TRBJ2-3
size: .
V: TRBV12-5

DNA: TGTGCCAGCAGCTTAGCGATGACGGGGAGGGCCTACGAGCAGTACTTC
CDR3: CASSLAMTGRAYEQYF
D: TRBD2
J: TRBJ2-7
size: .
V: TRBV7-2

DNA: TGTGCCAGCAGTTACTCGGTATTCGGCAATCAGCCCCAGCATTTT
CDR3: CASSYSVFGNQPQHF
D: .
J: TRBJ1-5
size: .
V: TRBV6-5

DNA: TGTGCCAGCACCAAAGGGGCCTGTGAAGCTTTCTTT
CDR3: CASTKGACEAFF
D: .
J: TRBJ1-1
size: once
V: TRBV12-3/TRBV12-4

DNA: TGTGCCAGCTCTAGCGGGGGGGCCACCGGGGAGCTGTTTTTT
CDR3: CASSSGGATGELFF
D: TRBD2
J: TRBJ2-2
size: few
V: TRBV7-3

DNA: TGCGCCAGCAGCCAAGACGGGACTCTTTTGAGGGCTTTCTTT
CDR3: CASSQDGTLLRAFF
D: .
J: TRBJ1-1
size: .
V: TRBV4-1

DNA: TGTGCCAGTAGTCCGCGACTAGCGAGAGTCTCCTACAATGAGCAGTTCTTC
CDR3: CASSPRLARVSYNEQFF
D: TRBD2
J: TRBJ2-1
size: many
V: TRBV19

DNA: TGTGCCAGCAGCCTCCGCGGGGCAGGGAGCAATCAGCCCCAGCATTTT
CDR3: CASSLRGAGSNQPQHF
D: .
J: TRBJ1-5
size: few
V: TRBV7-2

DNA: TGTGCCAGCAGTGATACAGGGTTTGAGCAGTTCTTC
CDR3: CASSDTGFEQFF
D: .
J: TRBJ2-1
size: few
V: TRBV27